This T cell receptor (beta chain) emerged from a study of CD8 T cells in ankylosing spondylitis. In regard to this clonotype: The target antigen is unknown.

General study results and limits: Reports say disease-linked clones showed up significantly more in matched ankylosing spondylitis synovial fluid. A CD8+ phenotype characterized the disease-linked clones, which were relatively rare in peripheral blood.

Libraries for TCR beta were made by quantitative 5'-RACE with molecular barcodes. TCRdb reprocessed the 5' RACE reads via MiXCR and lists one record per CDR3 protein. Of about 140,000 distinct CDR3 sequences listed, roughly 8.3% were seen once; the top ten hold roughly 7.2%. The CDR3 sequence is 16 residues long. Per germline, CDR1 SGHTA and CDR2 FQGNSA. Trimming took 0 bases from V and 6 from J, leaving 15 bases between them. The sample consisted of synovial fluid, either unsorted or a sorted T cell fraction (not recorded which). The TCR originated in a male donor with ankylosing spondylitis. J is TRBJ2-1 and V is TRBV7-2, with D maybe TRBD2 (6 bases). Here the CDR3 DNA reads TGTGCCAGCAGCTTAGCGAGATCACTAGCTTTCAATGAGCAGTTCTTC. Protein product: CASSLARSLAFNEQFF. The full variable domain, its missing parts supplied by reference TRBV7-2 and TRBJ2-1, is GAGVSQSPSNKVTEKGKDVELRCDPISGHTALYWYRQSLGQGLEFLIYFQGNSAPDKSGLPSDRFSAERTGGSVSTLTIQRTQQEDSAVYLCASSLARSLAFNEQFFGPGTRLTVL.